This T cell receptor (beta chain) derives from a study of blood T cell repertoires in COVID-19. Study-level background: Samples of COVID-19 (acute and convalescent) were obtained from the United States, Italy and Spain. T cells, B-cell-depleted T cells, or PBMCs supplied cDNA or gDNA.

Under the authors' procedure: Reference gene primer amplification gave nucleated cell count estimates. The protocol was immunoSEQ multiplex PCR, while the TCRdb copy is restricted to in-frame clones and leaves out a portion. Clonal size and the V and J genes are those of that table, whereas D and trimming came from the DNA. The repertoire holds 70,000 or so clones, with 86% as singletons. CDR1 and CDR2 (germline): MNHEY, SVGEGT. V dropped 5 bases and J dropped 3; count of bases not matched to a gene: 5. CDR3 length equals 16 residues. The V gene is TRBV6-2 or TRBV6-3, the J gene TRBJ2-3; 13 nucleotides agree with TRBD2. The sequenced sample consisted of peripheral blood. The TCR originated in a man in his fifties with acute or convalescent COVID-19. The CDR3 DNA reads TGTGCCAGCAGTCAGGGACTAGCGGGGTTGACAGATACGCAGTATTTT. Translation gives CASSQGLAGLTDTQYF.